This T cell receptor (beta chain) comes out of a study of T cells after yellow fever vaccination. On this clonotype: Its antigen is unknown. Germline and junction disagree at one end, which may indicate a read error.

Regarding the study as a whole: It was a small share of clonotypes that appeared in both CD4 and CD8 compartments. Compared with primary, the secondary response was weaker and peaked at day 5, not 15.

Each CDR3 protein is one row after TCRdb ran MiXCR on the 5' RACE reads. The sample includes hundreds of thousands of distinct CDR3 sequences, 15% to 20% seen only once; the top ten take approximately 14%. This clonotype was sampled from a man aged 30-40 years who received the YFV17D yellow fever vaccine. Sequencing was performed on PBMCs, taken 15 days after the yellow fever booster vaccination.

Here the CDR3 reads CSALSKGTGF. CDR3 nucleotides: TGCAGTGCTCTATCAAAGGGAACAGGATTC. This chain connects TRBV20-1 to TRBJ1-2; the D gene is possibly TRBD1 (5 bases). The CDR3 extends over 10 amino acids. The germline V gene encodes CDR1 DFQATT and CDR2 SNEGSKA (reference sequence).